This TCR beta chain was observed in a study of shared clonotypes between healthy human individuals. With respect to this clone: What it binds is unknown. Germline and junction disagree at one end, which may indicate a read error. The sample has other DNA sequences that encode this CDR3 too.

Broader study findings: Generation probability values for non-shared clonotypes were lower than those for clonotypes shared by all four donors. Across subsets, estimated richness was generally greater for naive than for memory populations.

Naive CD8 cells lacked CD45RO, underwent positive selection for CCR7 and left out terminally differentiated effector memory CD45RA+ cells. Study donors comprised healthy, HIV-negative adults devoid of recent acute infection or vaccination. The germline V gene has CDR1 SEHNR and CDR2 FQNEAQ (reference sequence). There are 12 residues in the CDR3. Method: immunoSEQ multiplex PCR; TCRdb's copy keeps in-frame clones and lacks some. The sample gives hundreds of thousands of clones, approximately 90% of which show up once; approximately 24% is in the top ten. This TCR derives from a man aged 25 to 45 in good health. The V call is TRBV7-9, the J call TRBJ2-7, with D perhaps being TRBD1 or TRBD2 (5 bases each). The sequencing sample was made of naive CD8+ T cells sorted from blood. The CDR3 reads CASRARLGEQYF. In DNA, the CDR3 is TGTGCCAGCAGGGCCCGTCTGGGGGAGCAGTATTTC.